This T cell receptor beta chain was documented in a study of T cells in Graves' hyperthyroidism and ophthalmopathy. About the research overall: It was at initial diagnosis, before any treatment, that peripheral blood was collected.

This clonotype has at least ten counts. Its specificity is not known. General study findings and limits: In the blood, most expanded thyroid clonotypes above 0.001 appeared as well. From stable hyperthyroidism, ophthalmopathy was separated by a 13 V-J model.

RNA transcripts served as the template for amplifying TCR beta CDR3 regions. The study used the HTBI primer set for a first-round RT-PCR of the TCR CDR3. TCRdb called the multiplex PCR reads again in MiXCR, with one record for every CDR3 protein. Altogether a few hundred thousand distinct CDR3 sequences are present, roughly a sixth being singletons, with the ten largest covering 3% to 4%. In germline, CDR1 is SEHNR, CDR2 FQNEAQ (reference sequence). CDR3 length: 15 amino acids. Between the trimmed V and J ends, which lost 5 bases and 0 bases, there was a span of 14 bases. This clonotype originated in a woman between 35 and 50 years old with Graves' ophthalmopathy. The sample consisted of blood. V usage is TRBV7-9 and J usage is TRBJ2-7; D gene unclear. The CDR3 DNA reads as TGTGCCAGCAGCGCCGGCACAGATAGCTCCTACGAGCAGTACTTC. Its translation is CASSAGTDSSYEQYF.